This is a list of T cell receptor beta chains from one sample in a study of shared clonotypes between healthy human individuals. Only in-frame clones appear in the TCRdb table, and some are missing; sequencing was by immunoSEQ multiplex PCR. Of around 500,000 clones listed, about 79% are singletons. Sequenced sample: PBMCs. These receptors all stem from a woman in her thirties or forties in good health. Some clones in this sample may be carry-over from other donors' samples. Both conserved end residues are part of each CDR3. Each record gives: CDR3 length, J gene, V gene, D gene, CDR3 protein. D genes are given only for firm matches.

19,TRBJ2-1,TRBV28,TRBD2,CASSKPGLAGAASYNEQFF
11,TRBJ2-2,TRBV20-1,NA,CSARDLGEFVF
11,TRBJ2-2,TRBV10-2,NA,CASSRAGELFF
16,TRBJ2-7,TRBV28,TRBD2,CASSFPAGAMGREQYF
19,TRBJ2-3,TRBV15,TRBD1,CATSRTVVGWDRSTDTQYF
17,TRBJ1-5,TRBV27,TRBD1,CASSPHPGTGGVQPQHF
13,TRBJ1-1,TRBV14,NA,CASSHGMNTEAFF
15,TRBJ2-7,TRBV4-3,NA,CASSQNVRASYEQYF
15,TRBJ2-1,TRBV2,TRBD1,CASRKGGQFYNEQFF
14,TRBJ2-2,TRBV6-4,TRBD1,CASSPGTETGELFF
13,TRBJ2-7,TRBV28,TRBD1,CASSPPGQGFQYF